This T cell receptor (beta chain) was documented in a study of blood T cells in healthy people across ages. For the second PCR, which ran for 7 to 11 cycles, a sample-barcoded 5' primer and a J-beta primer mix were used. TCRdb recomputed calls from the 5' RACE reads with MiXCR, one row per CDR3 protein. The sample records about 1.4 million distinct CDR3 sequences, 45% to 70% being singletons. There are a few counts of this clonotype. In germline, CDR1 is MNHEY, CDR2 SVGAGI. Trimming shortened V by 6 bases and J by 2 bases, and 13 bases separated the two germline ends. The CDR3 loop spans 14 amino acids.

The chain carries TRBV6-5 and TRBJ2-5, with D possibly being TRBD1 or TRBD2 (5 bases each). Input material: blood. This TCR was sampled from a young man in good health. CDR3 sequence (DNA): TGTGCCAGCAGCAACACCGGGGCTCAAGAGACCCAGTACTTC. Its translation is CASSNTGAQETQYF.